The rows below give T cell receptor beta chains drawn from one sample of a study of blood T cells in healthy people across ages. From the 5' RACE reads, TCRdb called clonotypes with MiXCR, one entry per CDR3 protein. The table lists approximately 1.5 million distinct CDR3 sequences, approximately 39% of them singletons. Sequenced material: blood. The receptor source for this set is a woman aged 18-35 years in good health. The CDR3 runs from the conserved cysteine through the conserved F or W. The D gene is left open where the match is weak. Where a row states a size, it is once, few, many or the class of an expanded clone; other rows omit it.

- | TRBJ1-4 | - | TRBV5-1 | TGCGCCAGCAGCTTGGTTGGACAACTCAATGAAAAACTGTTTTTT | CASSLVGQLNEKLFF
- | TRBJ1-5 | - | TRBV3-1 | TGTGCCAGCAGCCGGTTCGGGAATGAGCCCCAGCATTTT | CASSRFGNEPQHF
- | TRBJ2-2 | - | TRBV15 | TGTGCCACCAGCGGTACCCCGGGACCACTTACCACCGGGGAGCTGTTTTTT | CATSGTPGPLTTGELFF
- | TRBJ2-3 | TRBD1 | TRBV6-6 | TGTGCCAGCAGTTCCCTAGCAGGGGGTGGATACACAGATACGCAGTATTTT | CASSSLAGGGYTDTQYF
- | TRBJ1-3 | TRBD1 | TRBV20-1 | TGCAGTGCTAAGCCTACAGGGGTCCACACCATATATTTT | CSAKPTGVHTIYF
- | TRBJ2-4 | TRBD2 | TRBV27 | TGTGCCAGCGGTCCCGGACTAGCGGGCCTAGGGGATGAGCAGTACTTC | CASGPGLAGLGDEQYF
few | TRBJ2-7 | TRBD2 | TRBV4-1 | TGCGCCAGCAGCCAAAATCCAACTAGCGGGGGTTACTCCTACGAGCAGTACTTC | CASSQNPTSGGYSYEQYF
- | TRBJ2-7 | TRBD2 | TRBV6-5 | TGTGCCAGCAGATCCGGGACTAGCGGCGAGCAGTACTTC | CASRSGTSGEQYF
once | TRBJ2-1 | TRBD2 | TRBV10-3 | TGTGCCGCCACCGGGACTAGCGGGGGAAGCTCCTACAATGAGCAGTTCTTC | CAATGTSGGSSYNEQFF
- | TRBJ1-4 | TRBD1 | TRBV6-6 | TGTGCCAGCAGTGGCGGGACAGTTGCTGAAAAACTGTTTTTT | CASSGGTVAEKLFF
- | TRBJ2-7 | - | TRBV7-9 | TGTGCCAGCGGCCCCCAAGGGGCCTACAATGAGCAGTACTTC | CASGPQGAYNEQYF
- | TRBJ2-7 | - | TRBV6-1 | TGTGCCAGCAGTGAATCGGGGATTGCCAACGAGCAGTACTTC | CASSESGIANEQYF
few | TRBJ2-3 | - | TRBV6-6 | TGTGCCAGCAGACCCTCTAGTTCCACAGATACGCAGTATTTT | CASRPSSSTDTQYF
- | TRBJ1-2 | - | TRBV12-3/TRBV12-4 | TGTGCCAGCAGTGACGCCCCTCGGGGCTATGGCTACACCTTC | CASSDAPRGYGYTF
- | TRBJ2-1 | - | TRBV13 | TGTGCCAGCAGCTTGGCCGGGAAACACGCCGATGAGCAGTTCTTC | CASSLAGKHADEQFF
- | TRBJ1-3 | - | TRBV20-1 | TGCAGTGCTCCTTTCGCCAGCTCTGGAAACACCATATATTTT | CSAPFASSGNTIYF
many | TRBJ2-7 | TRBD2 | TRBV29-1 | TGCAGCGTTGAAGTTTCCGAGCGGGAGAGTTACGAGCAGTACTTC | CSVEVSERESYEQYF
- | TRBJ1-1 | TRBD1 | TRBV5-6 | TGTGCCAGCAGCTTCTTACCGACAGGGCCGAGCATGAACACTGAAGCTTTCTTT | CASSFLPTGPSMNTEAFF
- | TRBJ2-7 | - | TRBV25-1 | TGTGCCAGCAAGGATCCACTCTACGAGCAGTACTTC | CASKDPLYEQYF
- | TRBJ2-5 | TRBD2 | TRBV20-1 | TGCAGTGCAGTGGAAAGCGGGGGGCAAGAGACCCAGTACTTC | CSAVESGGQETQYF
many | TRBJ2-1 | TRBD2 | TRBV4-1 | TGCGCCAGCAGTCCCCCGGGACTAGCGAGTAATGAGCAGTTCTTC | CASSPPGLASNEQFF
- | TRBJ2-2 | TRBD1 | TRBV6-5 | TGTGCCAGCACCTTCACGGACAGGGGCCACACCGGGGAGCTGTTTTTT | CASTFTDRGHTGELFF
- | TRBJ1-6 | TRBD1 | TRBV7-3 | TGTGCCAGCAGCGATATTGACAGGGAATATAATTCACCCCTCCACTTT | CASSDIDREYNSPLHF
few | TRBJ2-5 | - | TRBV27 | TGTGCCAGCCGAGCGGTTAACCAAGAGACCCAGTACTTC | CASRAVNQETQYF